The T cell receptor beta chain described here comes from a study of shared clonotypes between healthy human individuals (dated by TCRdb to 2018 to 2021). Background on the whole study: The cohort included three men and a couple of women between 18 and 49 years of age. Blood TCR repertoires of five healthy adults were deeply sequenced to estimate repertoire size and the extent of clonotype sharing between individuals. Between about 0.85 and 10 billion PBMCs per donor were obtained by leukapheresis. To increase sequencing depth and limit assay-specific biases, different laboratories used diverse techniques to prepare libraries and sequence TCR repertoires. For each donor, three plates each were used for CD4 naive and CD4 memory, two plates were used for CD8 naive, and one plate was used for CD8 memory.

Healthy HIV-negative adults with no recently reported acute infections or vaccinations were included as donors. All donors were Caucasian adults living in Nashville, Tennessee, USA. CD8 memory samples consisted of magnetically selected CD45RO+ cells combined with CCR7-negative CD45RA+ effector memory (TemRA) cells. Blood was obtained by leukapheresis, after which PBMCs were separated by Ficoll-Histopaque density gradient centrifugation and cryopreserved in liquid nitrogen vapor phase. Purity and quantity of every magnetically sorted T cell population were checked by analytical flow cytometry. Genomic DNA was isolated from every sorted fraction and measured by UV absorbance on a Nanodrop 2000c. The CDR3 starts with the cysteine, ends with the phenylalanine, and has 15 residues. CDR3 DNA is the only sequence kept; it has 45 bases, read in frame from the first base. CDR1 and CDR2 were assigned from the germline V gene as SGHDN and FVKESK. The V end loses 1 base and the J end loses 6 bases, and a stretch of 16 bases separates them.

Study-wide findings and limitations: Clonotypes shared by all four sorted-subset donors showed higher generation probabilities than non-shared clonotypes. Pairwise subsampling indicated that sequencing depth was expected to affect the degree of clonotype sharing among donors. Roughly 5.2% of naive CD4, 3.5% of naive CD8, roughly 2.4% of memory CD4, and over 0.35% of memory CD8 clonotypes were shared across four donors. The small number of donors limited the genetic and exposure-history diversity represented. Naive subsets generally had larger estimated clonotype richness than memory subsets. Incomplete sequencing was indicated by rarefaction of sorted-subset datasets, despite the large sequencing depth. Sampling was restricted to blood, and TCR repertoires in tissue are likely to differ from TCR repertoires in blood.

Notes on this clone: The antigen it binds to is not known. Base qualities are missing; no much larger clone stands one base away.

Using the deep immunoSEQ assay, TCR CDR3 regions were amplified from genomic DNA by multiplex PCR. Extracted genomic DNA from each cell subset was distributed evenly across all wells of several immunoSEQ 96-well plates, and each plate was treated as a replicate. For sorted subsets, each replicate PCR was loaded with 150 to 250 ng genomic DNA, equivalent to 25,000 to 35,000 T cell genomes. Purified libraries were measured with a Qubit 3.0 fluorometer, size-checked on a Bioanalyzer 2100, and measured again with the KAPA Library Quantification kit. A separate single-read 150-cycle Illumina NextSeq 550 flow cell was used to sequence each immunoSEQ 96-well plate. On the study's bioinformatics: Because the immunoSEQ output included only junctional sequences and no quality scores, the filtering could not be the same as the filtering used for full-length reads. Sequences were annotated with PyIR, a Python wrapper for IgBLAST v1.9, and V/J genes and CDR3 were assigned using IMGT germline references. Reads were removed for weak V/J assignments (E-value above 1e-6), missing CDR3, stop codons, out-of-frame junctions, or ambiguous translated residues. V3J clonotypes were defined as sequences sharing the same inferred V gene, J gene, and CDR3 amino acid sequence. Percentage overlap between repertoires was computed as shared unique clonotypes divided by the size of the smaller repertoire. Three approaches were used to assess repertoire richness: RTK rarefaction, the Chao1 estimator, and Recon v2.1 estimates of unobserved clonotypes. Generation probabilities were computed with OLGA for all TCRbeta clonotypes obtained by the gDNA method from a handful of donors. TCRdb re-hosts the immuneACCESS table, in-frame sequences only. Its copies lack some clones; in the studies checked, an unresolved V gene accounts for under half of them, and the cause for the rest is not known. Clonal size and the V and J genes are those of that table, whereas D and trimming came from the DNA. The sample contains under 80,000 clones, about 64% of them found a single time. The ten biggest clones cover over 50% of the sample.

Sequenced input: memory CD8+ T cells sorted from blood. The cell subset or site label on this specimen signifies: CD45RO+ cells pooled with CCR7-negative TemRA cells. The chain is encoded by TRBV14 joined to TRBJ2-7, with the D gene call left open. The TCR was taken from a man aged 30 to 45 in good health. This receptor has the CDR3 CASSQVSAPRSEQYF. DNA sequence: TGTGCCAGCAGCCAAGTTTCAGCCCCAAGGTCCGAGCAGTACTTC.